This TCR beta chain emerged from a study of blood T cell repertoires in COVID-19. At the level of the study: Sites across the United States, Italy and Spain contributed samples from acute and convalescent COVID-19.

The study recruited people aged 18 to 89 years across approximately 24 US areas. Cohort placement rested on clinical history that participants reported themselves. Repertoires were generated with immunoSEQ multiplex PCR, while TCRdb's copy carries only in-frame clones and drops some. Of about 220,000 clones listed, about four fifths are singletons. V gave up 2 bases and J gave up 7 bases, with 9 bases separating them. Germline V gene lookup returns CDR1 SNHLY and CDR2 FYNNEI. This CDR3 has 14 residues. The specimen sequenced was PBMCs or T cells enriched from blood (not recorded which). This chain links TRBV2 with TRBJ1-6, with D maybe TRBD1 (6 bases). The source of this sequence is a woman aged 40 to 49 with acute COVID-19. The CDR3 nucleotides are TGTGCCAGCAGTGAATGGGGGCGGAATTCACCCCTCCACTTT. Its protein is CASSEWGRNSPLHF.